This T cell receptor (beta chain) is drawn from a study of early T cells in non-severe SARS-CoV-2 infection (dated by TCRdb to about 2021). Broadly, across the study: TCR sequencing used bulk RNA from unsorted whole blood, so alpha and beta chains could not be paired. Study-level results and caveats: Matching against VDJdb was skewed toward anti-spike CD8 responses, likely underestimated virus-specific expansions, and missed private and CD4 specificities.

Concerning this clonotype: Its antigen remains unidentified. Base qualities are not provided; no much larger clone lies one nucleotide away.

The CDR3 measures 14 amino acids from cysteine to phenylalanine. The read is trimmed to its CDR3 DNA, 42 bases read in frame from base 1. V loses 5 bases at its end and J loses 6 bases; junction bases beyond the gene matches: 8. Reading the germline V gene gives CDR1 SQVTM and CDR2 ANQGSEA. The study was a case-control design nested within a healthcare worker cohort in London, UK, with weekly nasopharyngeal swab PCR tests and blood sampling. Healthcare workers were recruited between 23 and 31 March 2020, during the week of the UK lockdown, and were followed weekly for up to roughly 15 weeks. The library relied on 5' RACE. The instrument was a NextSeq 500. In the TCR library protocol, unique molecular identifiers were attached to individual cDNA molecules to correct for PCR bias and sequencing error. TCR alpha and beta chains were both sequenced, and the abundances of alpha and beta sequences in each sample were closely correlated with each other. In the source study's methods: V gene, J gene and CDR3 annotation of TCR sequences was performed with Decombinator V4. TCRs were defined as expanded if a significant change between any two time points was detected under a Poisson model with p below 0.0001. TCR abundances were normalised to the total number of TCRs sequenced per sample and were expressed as counts per million. TRAV1-2 paired with TRAJ12, TRAJ20 or TRAJ33 defined MAIT TCRs, while TRAV10 paired with TRAJ18 defined iNKT TCRs. VDJdb, accessed 1 November 2021, was searched for CMV, EBV and SARS-CoV-2 annotated TCRs, excluding TCRs annotated for multiple antigens. The raw public reads went through TCRdb reprocessing: fastp at Q25, MiXCR clone calling, in-frame beta chains kept. A single entry per CDR3 protein holds the most common genes and DNA from its merged rows. The V and J calls and clone size are TCRdb's, not the authors'. The sample table holds 30,000 or so distinct CDR3 sequences, of which under 7.5% were seen once. Roughly 4.1% of the sample is taken by the ten largest.

This sequence originates from an adult who was a healthcare worker with PCR-confirmed SARS-CoV-2 infection or an uninfected control (not recorded which). The chain joins TRBV29-1 to TRBJ1-1, and 11 bases in between align with TRBD1. Material: whole blood. DNA sequence: TGCAGCGTTACCGGACAGGGGGCGCAAGCTGAAGCTTTCTTT. It translates as CSVTGQGAQAEAFF.